Below are 17 T cell receptor beta chains sequenced from a single sample in a study of CD8 T cells in Susac syndrome. Reverse transcription used 0.5 to 1 ug RNA and random hexamers. In TCRdb, the immunoSEQ multiplex PCR reads were re-called with MiXCR into one record per CDR3 protein. The sample lists 150,000 to 200,000 distinct CDR3 sequences, 85% to 95% occurring once. The sequenced material came from CD4+ T cells from PBMCs. These receptors originate from a human donor in good health.

The genes are TRBV19 and TRBJ2-3; perhaps D is TRBD1 or TRBD2 (5 bases each). The CDR3 sequence is 11 residues long. Germline V gives CDR1 LNHDA, CDR2 SQIVND (reference sequence). Trimming removed 10 bases at V and 11 bases at J, with 16 bases between. The CDR3 nucleotides are TGTGCCACTTTGAATGGGGGACGGCAGTATTTT. It is translated as CATLNGGRQYF.

The J gene is TRBJ1-1, the V gene TRBV12-3 or TRBV12-4; the D is unclear. The CDR3 contains 12 residues. V dropped 2 bases and J dropped 4 bases, with 5 bases sitting between them. CDR3 in DNA: TGTGCCAGCAGTTTACGGCGCACTGAAGCTTTCTTT. Encoded protein: CASSLRRTEAFF.

The genes are TRBV7-2 and TRBJ2-7, with no clear D. CDR1 and CDR2 from the germline V gene are SGHTA and FQGNSA. Trimming took off 2 bases at V and 6 bases at J, with 5 bases between the two ends. The CDR3 runs 11 residues. CDR3 amino acids: CASSLYSEQYF. The DNA for the CDR3 is TGTGCCAGCAGCTTATATTCCGAGCAGTACTTC.

V gene TRBV3-1 combines with J gene TRBJ2-7, with 9 bases identical to TRBD2. The germline V gene encodes CDR1 LGHDT and CDR2 YNNKEL (reference sequence). V gave up 5 bases and J gave up 3 bases; unmatched junction bases: 2. This CDR3 comprises 13 residues. CDR3 bases: TGTGCCAGCAGCGCGCGGGGGGGCTACGAGCAGTACTTC. Protein sequence: CASSARGGYEQYF.

V and J are TRBV6-1 and TRBJ2-4; D remains unclear. CDR1 is MNHNS and CDR2 is SASEGT in the germline V gene. This CDR3 is 15 amino acids long. V lost 3 bases and J lost 0, with 9 bases in between. CDR3 DNA sequence: TGTGCCAGCAGTGATAGGTGGCTAGCCAAAAACATTCAGTACTTC. It encodes CASSDRWLAKNIQYF.

This clonotype appeared a few times. The chain combines TRBV5-4 with TRBJ2-5; D is perhaps TRBD2 (6 bases). Trimming left V 0 bases short and J 2 bases short, with 14 bases between. The CDR3 length is 16 residues. Germline CDR1 is SGHNT and CDR2 is YYREEE (reference sequence). CDR3 loop: CASSLGGSGGQETQYF. Written as DNA, the CDR3 is TGTGCCAGCAGCTTGGGAGGTAGCGGCGGTCAAGAGACCCAGTACTTC.

The gene calls are TRBV24-1 and TRBJ1-1, with D possibly TRBD1 on 5 matching bases. The CDR3 length is 16 residues. Per germline, CDR1 KGHDR and CDR2 SFDVKD. Between the trimmed V and J ends, which lost 0 bases and 2 bases, there was a span of 12 bases. The CDR3 coding sequence is TGTGCCACCAGTGATTTGCAAAGGGGTCTTAACACTGAAGCTTTCTTT. Amino acids: CATSDLQRGLNTEAFF.

The chain couples TRBV6-5 to TRBJ2-7, with 11 bases lining up with TRBD1. This CDR3 contains 14 residues. Germline V gene data show CDR1 as MNHEY and CDR2 as SVGAGI. The V and J ends lost 7 bases and 5 bases, in that order; junction bases with no gene match: 7. CDR3 residues: CASTGTGGFHEQYF. The DNA for the CDR3 is TGTGCCAGCACCGGGACAGGGGGTTTCCACGAGCAGTACTTC.

The CDR3 loop is CASSRDREKNIQYF. Written as DNA, the CDR3 is TGTGCCAGCAGTCGGGACAGGGAAAAAAACATTCAGTACTTC. This chain joins TRBV6-1 and TRBJ2-4, with 9 nucleotides matching TRBD1. After removal of 5 bases from V and 4 bases from J, the junction contained 3 bases not matched to a gene. CDR1 and CDR2 (germline): MNHNS, SASEGT. The CDR3 length is 14 residues.

The rearrangement uses TRBV18 and TRBJ2-5; no clear D. The CDR3 contains 14 residues. Per the germline V gene, CDR1 is KGHSH and CDR2 is LQKENI. V lost 4 bases and J 2 bases, leaving 11 bases between the germline ends. The DNA for the CDR3 is TGTGCCAGCTCACGACCCGACGGTCAAGAGACCCAGTACTTC. Translating it yields CASSRPDGQETQYF.

This chain uses TRBV9 with TRBJ1-1; no firm D call. The ends were cut back, 0 bases at V and 1 base at J, with 10 bases in the middle. Germline CDR1 SGDLS, CDR2 YYNGEE. This CDR3 comprises 15 residues. The CDR3 nucleotides read TGTGCCAGCAGCGTAGATATAGGGAGGAACACTGAAGCTTTCTTT. Protein: CASSVDIGRNTEAFF. Full variable domain (remainder filled in from reference TRBV9 and TRBJ1-1): DSGVTQTPKHLITATGQRVTLRCSPRSGDLSVYWYQQSLDQGLQFLIQYYNGEERAKGNILERFSAQQFPDLHSELNLSSLELGDSALYFCASSVDIGRNTEAFFGQGTRLTVV.

This sequence joins TRBV20-1 and TRBJ1-2, with D possibly matching TRBD1 (6 bases). The CDR3 totals 15 residues. Germline loops: CDR1 DFQATT, CDR2 SNEGSKA (reference sequence). With 0 bases removed from V and 2 bases from J, the gap between germline ends came to 13 bases. The CDR3 DNA sequence: TGCAGTGCTAGAGATTCCCGCAGGGGAAACTATGGCTACACCTTC. Encoded protein: CSARDSRRGNYGYTF.

V gene TRBV5-1 combines with J gene TRBJ2-7; D might be TRBD2 (7 bases). From germline, CDR1 is SGHRS and CDR2 YFSETQ. V was pared by 4 bases and J by 3 bases, with 11 bases between. The CDR3 consists of 13 residues. The CDR3 region has the DNA TGCGCCAGCAGCGTCGGGGGGCGCTACGAGCAGTACTTC. Translation gives CASSVGGRYEQYF.

The genes are TRBV5-6 and TRBJ1-5, with 10 bases fitting TRBD1. The germline CDR1 and CDR2 sequences are SGHDT and YYEEEE. The CDR3 has 16 residues. J was trimmed by 1 base and V by 4 bases; bases with no gene match: 5. The CDR3 DNA is TGTGCCAGCAGCCCGGGACAGGGGAGCAGCAATCAGCCCCAGCATTTT. This encodes CASSPGQGSSNQPQHF.

CDR3 protein: CASSRAGGSLSNQPQHF. In nucleotides, the CDR3 is TGTGCCAGCAGCCGGGCGGGAGGCTCCCTTTCTAATCAGCCCCAGCATTTT. V gene TRBV7-2 combines with J gene TRBJ1-5; D is uncertain. V was trimmed by 5 bases and J by 4 bases, leaving 21 bases between them. There are 17 residues in the CDR3. Looked up from germline, CDR1 is SGHTA and CDR2 is FQGNSA. Drawing the rest from reference TRBV7-2 and TRBJ1-5, the complete variable domain is GAGVSQSPSNKVTEKGKDVELRCDPISGHTALYWYRQSLGQGLEFLIYFQGNSAPDKSGLPSDRFSAERTGGSVSTLTIQRTQQEDSAVYLCASSRAGGSLSNQPQHFGDGTRLSIL.

CDR3 nucleotides: TGTGCCAGCAGCCTAACGACAGGGACGCCTTTCTTT. As protein: CASSLTTGTPFF. This rearrangement joins TRBV14 to TRBJ1-1; 7 nucleotides match TRBD1. Germline V lookup: CDR1 SGHDN, CDR2 FVKESK. This CDR3 has 12 residues. Unmatched junction bases numbered 8, after V lost 4 bases and J lost 12 bases.

The gene calls are TRBV18 and TRBJ2-2, with 9 bases identical to TRBD1. CDR1 is KGHSH and CDR2 is LQKENI in the germline V gene. The CDR3 has 15 amino acids. The junction had 6 bases not matched to a gene; V was cut back by 6 bases and J by 4 bases. This chain's CDR3 is CASSPGTGSTGELFF. DNA for the CDR3: TGTGCCAGCTCCCCCGGGACAGGGAGCACCGGGGAGCTGTTTTTT.